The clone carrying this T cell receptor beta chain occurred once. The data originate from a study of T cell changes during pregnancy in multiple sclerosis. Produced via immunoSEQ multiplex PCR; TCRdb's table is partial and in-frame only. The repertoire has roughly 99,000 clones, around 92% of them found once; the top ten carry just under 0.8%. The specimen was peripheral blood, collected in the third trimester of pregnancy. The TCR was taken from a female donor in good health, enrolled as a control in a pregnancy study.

Written as DNA, the CDR3 is TGTGCCAGCACCTATTTGAGCTCTGGGGCCAACGTCCTGACTTTC. This gives the protein CASTYLSSGANVLTF. This chain connects TRBV2 to TRBJ2-6, with no clear D. The length of the CDR3 is 15 residues. V lost 7 bases and J 0 bases, leaving 10 bases between the germline ends. Germline V gene data show CDR1 as SNHLY and CDR2 as FYNNEI.